These 4 T cell receptor beta chains share one sample of origin, sequenced in a study of T cells in women clearing cervical HPV infection. Method: immunoSEQ multiplex PCR; TCRdb's copy keeps in-frame clones and lacks some. The sample holds roughly 22,000 clones. Sequenced sample: blood buffy coat. The receptors were sampled from a woman aged 18 to 75 with a cervical HPV16 infection that either progressed to CIN3+ or cleared (not recorded which).

The CDR3 is CAWSLRLAGVTDTQYF. CDR3 DNA (partial): TGTGCCTGGAGTCTCCGACTAGCGGGGGTCACAGATACG. The chain carries TRBV30 and TRBJ2-3; the match to TRBD2 covers 12 bases. The read terminates 3 residues before the CDR3 end, so the remaining end is supplied by the germline J gene. The junction had 5 bases not matched to a gene; V was cut back by 2 bases and J by 2 bases. The germline CDR1 and CDR2 sequences are GTSNPN and SVGIG (reference sequence). The CDR3 spans 16 residues.

CDR3 region: CSARPPERRNEQFF. The CDR3 DNA, read in part, is TGCAGTGCTAGACCCCCGGAGCGGCGGAATGAG. This chain connects TRBV20-1 to TRBJ2-1; D possibly corresponds to TRBD2 (5 bases). Sequencing ends 3 residues short of the CDR3 end; the germline J gene provides the rest. The CDR3 loop spans 14 amino acids. Trimming took off 2 bases at V and 7 bases at J, with 15 bases between the two ends. Germline V gene lookup returns CDR1 DFQATT and CDR2 SNEGSKA (reference sequence).

Points on this clone: The read ends 3 residues early relative to the CDR3; the germline J gene fills the gap. This sequence joins TRBV18 and TRBJ1-1, with D possibly being TRBD1 (5 bases). CDR1 is KGHSH and CDR2 is LQKENI in the germline V gene. V was pared by 5 bases and J by 0 bases, with 10 bases between. The CDR3 consists of 14 residues. CDR3 region: CASSVGHMNTEAFF. Incomplete CDR3 DNA: TGTGCCAGCTCAGTCGGACACATGAACACTGAA.

Details on this clone: The CDR3 extends 3 residues past the end of the read, so its final part is completed from the germline J gene. Distinct nucleotide sequences in the sample also encode this CDR3. The rearrangement links TRBV19 to TRBJ1-3; D call uncertain. The V end lost 7 bases, the J end lost 1 base, and 11 bases lay between the germline ends. The germline gives CDR1 LNHDA, CDR2 SQIVND (reference sequence). This CDR3 region has 14 residues. The CDR3 is CASIGRASGNTIYF. Incomplete CDR3 DNA: TGTGCCAGTATAGGTAGGGCTTCTGGAAACACC.